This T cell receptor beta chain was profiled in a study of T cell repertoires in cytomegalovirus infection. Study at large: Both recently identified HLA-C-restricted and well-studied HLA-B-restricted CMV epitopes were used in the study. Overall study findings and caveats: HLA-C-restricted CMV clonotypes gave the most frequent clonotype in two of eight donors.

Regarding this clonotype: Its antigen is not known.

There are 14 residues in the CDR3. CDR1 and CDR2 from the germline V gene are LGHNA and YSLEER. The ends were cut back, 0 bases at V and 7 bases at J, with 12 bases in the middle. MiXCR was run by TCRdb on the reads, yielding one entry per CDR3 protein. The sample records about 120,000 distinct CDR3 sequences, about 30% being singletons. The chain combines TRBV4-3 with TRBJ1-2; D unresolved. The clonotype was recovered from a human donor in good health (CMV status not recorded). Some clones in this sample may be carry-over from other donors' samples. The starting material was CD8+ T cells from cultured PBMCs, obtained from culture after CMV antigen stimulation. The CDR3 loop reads CASSQDSWVGGYTF. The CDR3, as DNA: TGCGCCAGCAGCCAAGATTCGTGGGTCGGTGGCTACACCTTC.